In this sample, the clone carrying this TCR beta chain turned up many times. Its target is not known. Via MiXCR, TCRdb re-called the reads, giving one row per CDR3 protein. The repertoire holds a few hundred thousand distinct CDR3 sequences, more than 15% seen once, with around 43% in the top ten. CDR1 is SGHVS and CDR2 is FNYEAQ in the germline V gene. With 0 bases clipped from V and 2 bases from J, the junction kept 2 bases outside the gene matches. This CDR3 comprises 15 residues. This sample was taken from a study of T cell repertoires in cytomegalovirus infection. Overall study findings and caveats: The ex vivo response was dominated by HLA-C-restricted CMV-specific TCR beta clonotypes.

The sequence was obtained from a human donor in good health (CMV status not recorded). Some clones in this sample may be carry-over from other donors' samples. The rearrangement uses TRBV7-6 and TRBJ2-3, with 7 bases identical to TRBD1. The sequenced sample was CD8+ T cells from PBMCs. The CDR3 DNA is TGTGCCAGCAGCTTAGCGAGGGGGCCCACAGATACGCAGTATTTT. Amino acids: CASSLARGPTDTQYF.